This T cell receptor beta chain is drawn from a study of CD8+ T cells in alopecia areata. The overall study: Treated individuals took tofacitinib by mouth, 5 to 10 mg twice daily.

The V gene's germline CDR1 is SSHAT and CDR2 FNYEAQ (reference sequence). The CDR3 covers 15 residues. The study's findings and limits: Higher clonality than in normal scalp was seen in lesional scalp, especially alopecia totalis/universalis.

In each case, RNA was isolated and then reverse transcribed into cDNA as the sequencing template. TCRdb keeps only in-frame clones here, not all; method: immunoSEQ multiplex PCR. This table has some 12,000 clones, about 60% appearing once. Patients with alopecia areata provided lesional scalp punch biopsies as well as peripheral blood. About this clone itself: Antigen specificity is unknown. At one of its ends the junction is not consistent with the germline gene, which may arise from a read error.

The sequence came from a human donor with alopecia areata. Sequencing used skin. The V call is TRBV7-7, the J call TRBJ2-1; 9 positions match TRBD2. In DNA, the CDR3 is TGTGCTAGCAGCCGCGGGACTAGCTTTTCAGATGAGCAGTTCTTC. Translation: CASSRGTSFSDEQFF.